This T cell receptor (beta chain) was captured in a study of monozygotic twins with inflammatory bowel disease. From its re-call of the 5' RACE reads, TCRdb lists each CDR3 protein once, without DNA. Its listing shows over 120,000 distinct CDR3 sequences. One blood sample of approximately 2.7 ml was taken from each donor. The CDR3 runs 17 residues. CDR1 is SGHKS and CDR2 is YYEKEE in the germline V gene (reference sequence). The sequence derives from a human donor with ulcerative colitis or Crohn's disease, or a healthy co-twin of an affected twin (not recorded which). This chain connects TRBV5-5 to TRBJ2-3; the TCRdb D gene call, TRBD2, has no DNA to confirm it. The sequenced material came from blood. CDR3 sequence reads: CASSSRTSGSRTDTQYF.